This TCR beta chain was identified during a study of cytomegalovirus exposure and HLA in healthy donors. Study observations and caveats: Listed as cytomegalovirus-associated were 150 to 200 TCR beta chains.

CDR3 size: 15 residues. The germline V gene encodes CDR1 MNHNS and CDR2 SASEGT. V lost 2 bases and J lost 5, with 10 bases in between. Note on this clone: Its antigen is not known.

This table comes from immunoSEQ multiplex PCR, and its TCRdb copy is limited to in-frame clones, with some not included. The sample carries about 170,000 clones, roughly 95% recorded once. The sample was PBMCs. V and J are TRBV6-1 and TRBJ1-6, with D possibly TRBD1 on 6 matching bases. The receptor's source is a woman between 18 and 30 years old in good health and CMV-seronegative. The CDR3 DNA reads TGTGCCAGCAGTGAATATTACAGGGATAATTCACCCCTCCACTTT. Translation gives CASSEYYRDNSPLHF.